The text below deals with one T cell receptor (beta chain). How the authors handled the data: By means of reference gene primer amplification, nucleated cell counts were estimated. Clones were sequenced by immunoSEQ multiplex PCR, and TCRdb holds only the in-frame ones, with some missing. V and J calls and clone size follow that table, whereas D and trimming were derived from the DNA. The table records 87,000 or so clones, over 75% of them present only once. This entry is derived from a study of blood T cell repertoires in COVID-19. Study details: Researchers got acute and convalescent COVID-19 samples from the United States, Italy and Spain. The cDNA or gDNA used as material had been derived from T cells, B-cell-depleted T cells, or PBMCs.

The sample comprised peripheral blood. This TCR was sampled from a human donor with acute or convalescent COVID-19. The donor label of this sample is uncertain.

In DNA, the CDR3 is TGTGCCAGCAGCCCCGGGACACGATATCCCTACGAGCAGTACTTC. It yields the protein CASSPGTRYPYEQYF. The V call is TRBV28, the J call TRBJ2-7; D is perhaps TRBD1 (6 bases). The V end lost 6 bases, the J end lost 2 bases, and 17 bases lay between the germline ends. Germline V gives CDR1 MDHEN, CDR2 SYDVKM. The CDR3 is made up of 15 amino acids.